This T cell receptor (beta chain) is from a study of blood T cell repertoires in COVID-19. The wider study: Sources were T cells, B-cell-depleted T cells, or PBMCs; the material itself was cDNA or gDNA.

The table came from immunoSEQ multiplex PCR; TCRdb's copy has only in-frame clones and leaves some out. The table shows some 380,000 clones, with around 87% occurring only once. V was cut by 6 bases and J by 7 bases, with 19 bases left in between. CDR3 length equals 15 residues. From germline, CDR1 is MNHEY and CDR2 SMNVEV (reference sequence). The chain recombines TRBV27 with TRBJ1-3; a weak D match, TRBD1 (5 bases). The source material was PBMCs or T cells enriched from blood (not recorded which). This receptor was obtained from a man younger than 40 who had recovered from COVID-19. The CDR3 reads CASRSGSHVSNTIYF. CDR3 nucleotide sequence: TGTGCCAGCAGATCAGGGTCCCACGTTTCCAACACCATATATTTT.